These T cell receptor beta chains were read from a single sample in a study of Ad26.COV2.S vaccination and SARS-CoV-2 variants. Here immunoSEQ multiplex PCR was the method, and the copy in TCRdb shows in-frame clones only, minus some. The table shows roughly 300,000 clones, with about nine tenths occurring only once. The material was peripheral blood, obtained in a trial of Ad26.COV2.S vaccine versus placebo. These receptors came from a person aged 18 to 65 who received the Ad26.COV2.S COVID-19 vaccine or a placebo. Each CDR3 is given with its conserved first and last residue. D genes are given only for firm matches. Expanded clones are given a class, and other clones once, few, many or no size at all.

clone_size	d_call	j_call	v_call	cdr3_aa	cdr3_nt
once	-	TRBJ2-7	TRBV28	CATTWGEEDEQYF	TGTGCCACCACCTGGGGGGAAGAAGACGAGCAGTACTTC
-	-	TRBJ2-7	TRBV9	CASSVGANSYEQYF	TGTGCCAGCAGCGTAGGCGCTAACTCCTACGAGCAGTACTTC
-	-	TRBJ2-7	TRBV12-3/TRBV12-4	CASSLTGWEQYF	TGTGCCAGCAGCCTAACGGGGTGGGAGCAGTACTTC
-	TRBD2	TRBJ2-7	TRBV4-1	CASSQESVVAGEQYF	TGCGCCAGCAGCCAAGAAAGTGTGGTAGCGGGGGAGCAGTACTTC
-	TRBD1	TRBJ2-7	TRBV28	CASGYTDRVSSYEQYF	TGTGCCAGCGGCTACACCGACAGGGTAAGCTCCTACGAGCAGTACTTC
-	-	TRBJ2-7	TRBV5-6	CASSLGGAGYEQYF	TGTGCCAGCAGCTTGGGAGGGGCAGGGTACGAGCAGTACTTC
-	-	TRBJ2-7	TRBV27	CASSLIRGKSYEQYF	TGTGCCAGCAGTTTAATCCGCGGGAAGTCCTACGAGCAGTACTTC
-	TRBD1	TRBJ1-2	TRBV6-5	CATDRGGYTF	TGTGCCACCGACAGGGGTGGCTACACCTTC
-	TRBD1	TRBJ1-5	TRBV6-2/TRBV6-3	CASSRGTGDGNQPQHF	TGTGCCAGCAGTCGCGGGACAGGGGATGGCAATCAGCCCCAGCATTTT
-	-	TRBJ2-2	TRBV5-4	CASSLNPPPHTGELFF	TGTGCCAGCAGCTTGAATCCGCCTCCCCACACCGGGGAGCTGTTTTTT
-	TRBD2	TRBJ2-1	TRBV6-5	CATLRGVGAANEQFF	TGTGCCACCTTACGGGGGGTAGGGGCGGCCAATGAGCAGTTCTTC
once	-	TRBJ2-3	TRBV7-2	CASSPIATDTQYF	TGTGCCAGCAGCCCGATCGCCACAGATACGCAGTATTTT
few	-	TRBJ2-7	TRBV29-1	CSVGRNYEQYF	TGCAGCGTTGGGAGGAACTACGAGCAGTACTTC
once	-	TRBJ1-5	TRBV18	CASSPPSNQPQHF	TGTGCCAGCTCCCCTCCTAGCAATCAGCCCCAGCATTTT
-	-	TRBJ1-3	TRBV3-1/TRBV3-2	CASSQRDTIYF	TGTGCCAGCAGCCAGCGCGACACCATATATTTT
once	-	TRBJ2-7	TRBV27	CASSLNAKTYEQYF	TGTGCCAGCAGTTTAAATGCGAAAACCTACGAGCAGTACTTC
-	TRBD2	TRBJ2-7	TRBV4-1	CASSQGLAGASYEQYF	TGCGCCAGCAGCCAAGGCCTAGCGGGAGCCTCCTACGAGCAGTACTTC
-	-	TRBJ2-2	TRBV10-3	CATYRTANTGELFF	TGTGCCACCTACCGGACAGCGAACACCGGGGAGCTGTTTTTT
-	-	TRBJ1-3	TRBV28	CASTQQGGSGNTIYF	TGTGCCAGCACTCAACAAGGGGGCTCTGGAAACACCATATATTTT
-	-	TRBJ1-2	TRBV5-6	CASSFGAQGYGYTF	TGTGCCAGCAGCTTTGGGGCTCAGGGCTATGGCTACACCTTC
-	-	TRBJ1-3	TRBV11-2	CASSSGNTIYF	TGTGCCAGCAGCTCGGGGAACACCATATATTTT
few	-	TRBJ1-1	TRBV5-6	CASSSDSTEAFF	TGTGCCAGCAGCTCGGATAGCACTGAAGCTTTCTTT
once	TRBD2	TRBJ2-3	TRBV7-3	CASSLGLAGVVDTQYF	TGTGCCAGCAGCTTGGGACTAGCGGGAGTGGTAGATACGCAGTATTTT
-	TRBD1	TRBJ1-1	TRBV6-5	CATRRGRLNTEAFF	TGTGCCACCCGCAGGGGGCGCTTGAACACTGAAGCTTTCTTT
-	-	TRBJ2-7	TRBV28	CASSLSAYEQYF	TGTGCCAGCAGTTTAAGTGCCTACGAGCAGTACTTC
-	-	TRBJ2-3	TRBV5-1	CASSSDRAADTQYF	TGCGCCAGCAGCTCGGACCGAGCTGCAGATACGCAGTATTTT
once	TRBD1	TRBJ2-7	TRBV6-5	CASSYGTGAREQYF	TGTGCCAGCAGTTACGGGACAGGGGCGAGGGAGCAGTACTTC
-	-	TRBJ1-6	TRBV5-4	CASSLETGYNSPLHF	TGTGCCAGCAGCTTGGAGACCGGATATAATTCACCCCTCCACTTT
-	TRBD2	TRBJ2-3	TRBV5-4	CASSYRLAGVTDTQYF	TGTGCCAGCAGTTATAGACTAGCGGGGGTCACAGATACGCAGTATTTT
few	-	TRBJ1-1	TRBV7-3	CASSLMDQGRGEAFF	TGTGCCAGCAGCTTAATGGATCAGGGGAGAGGCGAAGCTTTCTTT
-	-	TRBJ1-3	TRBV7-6	CASSPEGGVRGNTIYF	TGTGCCAGCAGCCCAGAGGGAGGGGTTCGTGGAAACACCATATATTTT
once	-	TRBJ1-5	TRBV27	CASSLSRAGGNQPQHF	TGTGCCAGCAGTTTAAGTAGGGCGGGTGGCAATCAGCCCCAGCATTTT
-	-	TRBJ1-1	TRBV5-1	CASSPRQRTEAFF	TGCGCCAGCAGCCCTAGACAGCGAACTGAAGCTTTCTTT
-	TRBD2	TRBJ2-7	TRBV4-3	CASSPMGGTFYEQYF	TGCGCCAGCAGCCCAATGGGGGGGACCTTCTACGAGCAGTACTTC
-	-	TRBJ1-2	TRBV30	CAWSRVRTVVF	TGTGCCTGGAGTAGAGTTAGGACAGTCGTCTTC
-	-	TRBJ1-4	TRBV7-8	CASSLIGYEKLFF	TGTGCCAGCAGCTTAATCGGGTATGAAAAACTGTTTTTT
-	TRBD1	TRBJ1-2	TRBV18	CASSPSPGQGWGGYTF	TGTGCCAGCTCACCATCCCCGGGACAGGGGTGGGGCGGCTACACCTTC
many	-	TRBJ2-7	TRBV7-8	CASSRRGGYEQYF	TGTGCCAGCAGCCGGCGGGGTGGCTACGAGCAGTACTTC
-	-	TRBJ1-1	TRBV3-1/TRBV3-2	CASSLGTGEAFF	TGTGCCAGCAGCCTGGGTACAGGCGAAGCTTTCTTT
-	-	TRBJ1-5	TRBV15	CATSKTTGGAQPQHF	TGTGCCACCAGCAAAACGACCGGCGGGGCTCAGCCCCAGCATTTT
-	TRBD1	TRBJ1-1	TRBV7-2	CASSLRDRHGAFF	TGTGCCAGCAGCCTACGGGACAGGCACGGGGCTTTCTTT
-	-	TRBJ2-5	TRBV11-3	CASSLDPGETQYF	TGTGCCAGCAGCTTAGACCCCGGCGAGACCCAGTACTTC
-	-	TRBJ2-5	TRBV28	CAILPQGKETQYF	TGTGCCATCCTCCCTCAGGGGAAGGAGACCCAGTACTTC
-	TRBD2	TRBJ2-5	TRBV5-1	CASSTQPSGIRQETQYF	TGCGCCAGCAGCACCCAACCTAGCGGGATACGTCAAGAGACCCAGTACTTC
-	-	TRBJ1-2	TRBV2	CASSALPRDYGYTF	TGTGCCAGCAGTGCACTCCCGAGAGACTATGGCTACACCTTC
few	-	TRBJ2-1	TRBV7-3	CASSSIGRGNNEQFF	TGTGCCAGCAGCTCAATAGGACGGGGAAACAATGAGCAGTTCTTC
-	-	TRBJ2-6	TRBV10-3	CAISASTGANVLTF	TGTGCCATCAGTGCGTCAACTGGGGCCAACGTCCTGACTTTC
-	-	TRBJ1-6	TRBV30	CAWSGGPNSPLHF	TGTGCCTGGAGTGGAGGGCCTAATTCACCCCTCCACTTT
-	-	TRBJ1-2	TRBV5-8	CASSLVGATVYGYTF	TGTGCCAGCAGCTTGGTAGGGGCGACAGTCTATGGCTACACCTTC
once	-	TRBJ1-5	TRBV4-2	CASSQEGSQPQHF	TGTGCCAGCAGCCAAGAAGGCAGTCAGCCCCAGCATTTT
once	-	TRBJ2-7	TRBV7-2	CASSFGTRSYEQYF	TGTGCCAGCAGCTTCGGCACTCGCTCCTACGAGCAGTACTTC
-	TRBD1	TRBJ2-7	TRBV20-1	CSASPGGYFEQYF	TGCAGTGCTAGTCCAGGGGGATACTTCGAGCAGTACTTC
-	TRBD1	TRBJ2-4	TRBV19	CASSTPPGQGPQFDIQYF	TGTGCCAGTAGTACCCCCCCGGGACAGGGGCCGCAGTTCGACATTCAGTACTTC
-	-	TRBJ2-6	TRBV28	CASSALAGANVLTF	TGTGCCAGCAGTGCGTTAGCTGGGGCCAACGTCCTGACTTTC
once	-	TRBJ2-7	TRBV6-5	CASSSNRRSAYEQYF	TGTGCCAGCAGTTCTAACAGGCGCTCGGCCTACGAGCAGTACTTC